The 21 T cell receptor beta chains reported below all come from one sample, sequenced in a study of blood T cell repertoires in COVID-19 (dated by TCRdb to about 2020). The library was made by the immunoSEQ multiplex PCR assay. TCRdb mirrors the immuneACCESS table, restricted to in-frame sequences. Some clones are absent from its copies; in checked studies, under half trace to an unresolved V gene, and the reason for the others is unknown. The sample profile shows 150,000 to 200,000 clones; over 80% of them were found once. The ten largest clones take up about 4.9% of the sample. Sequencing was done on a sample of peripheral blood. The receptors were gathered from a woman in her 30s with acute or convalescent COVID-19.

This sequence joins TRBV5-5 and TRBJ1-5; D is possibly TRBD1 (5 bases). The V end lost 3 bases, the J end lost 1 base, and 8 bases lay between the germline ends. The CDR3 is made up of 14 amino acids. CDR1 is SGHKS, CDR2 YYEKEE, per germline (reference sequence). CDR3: CASSYGGSNQPQHF. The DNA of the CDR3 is TGTGCCAGCAGCTACGGGGGGAGCAATCAGCCCCAGCATTTT.

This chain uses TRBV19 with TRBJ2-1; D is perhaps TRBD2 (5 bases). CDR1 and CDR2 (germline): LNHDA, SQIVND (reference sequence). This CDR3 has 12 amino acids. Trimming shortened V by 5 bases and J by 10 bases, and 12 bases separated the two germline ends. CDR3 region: CASSHQWREQFF. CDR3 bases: TGTGCCAGTAGTCACCAGTGGAGGGAGCAGTTCTTC.

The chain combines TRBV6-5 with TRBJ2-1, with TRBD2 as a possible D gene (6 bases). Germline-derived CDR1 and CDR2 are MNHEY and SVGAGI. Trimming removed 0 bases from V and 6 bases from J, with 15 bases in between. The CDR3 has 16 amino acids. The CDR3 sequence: CASSYSSAGVRNEQFF. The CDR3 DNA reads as TGTGCCAGCAGTTACTCCTCAGCGGGCGTTCGCAATGAGCAGTTCTTC.

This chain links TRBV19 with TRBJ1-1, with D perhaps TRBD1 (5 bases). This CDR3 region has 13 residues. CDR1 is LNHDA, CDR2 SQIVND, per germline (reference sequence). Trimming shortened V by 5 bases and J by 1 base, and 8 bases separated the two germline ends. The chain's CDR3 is CASSADRNTEAFF. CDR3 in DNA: TGTGCCAGTAGTGCCGACAGGAACACTGAAGCTTTCTTT.

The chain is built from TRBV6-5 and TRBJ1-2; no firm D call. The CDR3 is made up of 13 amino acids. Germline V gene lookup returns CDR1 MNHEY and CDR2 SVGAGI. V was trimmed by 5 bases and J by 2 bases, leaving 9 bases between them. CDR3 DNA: TGTGCCAGCAGTATTCAGCGGAACTATGGCTACACCTTC. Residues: CASSIQRNYGYTF.

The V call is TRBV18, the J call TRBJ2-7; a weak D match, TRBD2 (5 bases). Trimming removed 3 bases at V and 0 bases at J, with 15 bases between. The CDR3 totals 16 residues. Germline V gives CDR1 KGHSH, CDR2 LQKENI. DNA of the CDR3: TGTGCCAGCTCACCCCCCCTAGCTTACCCCTCCTACGAGCAGTACTTC. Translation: CASSPPLAYPSYEQYF.

CDR3 bases: TGTGCCAGCACCTCGGTGAACACTGAAGCTTTCTTT. Residues: CASTSVNTEAFF. The chain uses TRBV6-5 and TRBJ1-1; D is undetermined. Germline loops: CDR1 MNHEY, CDR2 SVGAGI. The CDR3 covers 12 residues. V lost 7 bases to trimming and J lost 0 bases, with 6 bases between them.

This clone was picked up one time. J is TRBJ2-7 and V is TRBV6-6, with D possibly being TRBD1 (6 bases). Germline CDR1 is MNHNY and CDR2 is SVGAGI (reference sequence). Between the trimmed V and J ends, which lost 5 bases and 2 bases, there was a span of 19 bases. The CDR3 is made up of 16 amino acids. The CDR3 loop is CASSPLLTGRTYEQYF. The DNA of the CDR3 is TGTGCCAGCAGTCCGTTACTTACAGGGCGCACCTACGAGCAGTACTTC.

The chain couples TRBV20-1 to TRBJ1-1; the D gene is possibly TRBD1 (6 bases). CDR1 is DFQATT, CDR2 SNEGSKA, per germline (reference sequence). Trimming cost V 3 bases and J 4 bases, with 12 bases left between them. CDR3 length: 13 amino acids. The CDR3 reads CSASRTGPTEAFF. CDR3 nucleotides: TGCAGTGCTAGTAGAACAGGGCCCACTGAAGCTTTCTTT.

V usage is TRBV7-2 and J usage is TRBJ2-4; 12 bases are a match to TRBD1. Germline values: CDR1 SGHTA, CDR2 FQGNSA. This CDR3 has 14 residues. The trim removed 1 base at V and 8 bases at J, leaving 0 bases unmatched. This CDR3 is CASSLGDRGHIQYF. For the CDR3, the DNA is TGTGCCAGCAGCTTAGGGGACAGGGGGCACATTCAGTACTTC.

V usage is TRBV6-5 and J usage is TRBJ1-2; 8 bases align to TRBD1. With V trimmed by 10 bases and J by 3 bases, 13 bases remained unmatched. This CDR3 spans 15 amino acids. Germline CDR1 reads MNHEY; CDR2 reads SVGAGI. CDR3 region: CATWGLSTGDYGYTF. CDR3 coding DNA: TGTGCCACGTGGGGGCTATCGACAGGGGACTATGGCTACACCTTC.

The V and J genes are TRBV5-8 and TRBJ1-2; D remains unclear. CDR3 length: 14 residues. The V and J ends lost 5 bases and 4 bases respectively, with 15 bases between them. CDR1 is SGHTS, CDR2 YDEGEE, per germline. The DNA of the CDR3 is TGTGCCAGCAGGCCCTGGCAAAACCTCTATGGCTACACCTTC. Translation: CASRPWQNLYGYTF.

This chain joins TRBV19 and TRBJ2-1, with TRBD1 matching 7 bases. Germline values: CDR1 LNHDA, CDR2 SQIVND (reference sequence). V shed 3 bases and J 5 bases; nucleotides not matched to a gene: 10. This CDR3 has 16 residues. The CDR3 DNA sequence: TGTGCCAGTAGTATCTCTAATACAGGGGTTCACAATGAGCAGTTCTTC. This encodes CASSISNTGVHNEQFF.

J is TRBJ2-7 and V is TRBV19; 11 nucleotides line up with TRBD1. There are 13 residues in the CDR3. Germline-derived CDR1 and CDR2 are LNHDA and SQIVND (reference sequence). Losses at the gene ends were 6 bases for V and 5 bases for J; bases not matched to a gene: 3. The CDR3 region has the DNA TGTGCCAGTAGCCGGACAGGGGGCGACGAGCAGTACTTC. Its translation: CASSRTGGDEQYF.

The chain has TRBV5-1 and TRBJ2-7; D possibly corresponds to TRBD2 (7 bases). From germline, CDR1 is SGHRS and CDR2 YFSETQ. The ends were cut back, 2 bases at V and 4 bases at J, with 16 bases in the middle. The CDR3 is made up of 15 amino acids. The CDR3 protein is CASSLAGQELYEQYF. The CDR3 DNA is TGCGCCAGCAGCTTAGCGGGACAAGAACTATACGAGCAGTACTTC.

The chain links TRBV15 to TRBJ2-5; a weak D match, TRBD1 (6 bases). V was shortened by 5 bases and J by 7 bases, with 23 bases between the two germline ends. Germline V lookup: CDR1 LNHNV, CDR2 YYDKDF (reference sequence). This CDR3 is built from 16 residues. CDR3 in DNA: TGTGCCACCAGCGGAAGCCTGAGTACAGGGCAGCGGACCCAGTACTTC. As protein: CATSGSLSTGQRTQYF.

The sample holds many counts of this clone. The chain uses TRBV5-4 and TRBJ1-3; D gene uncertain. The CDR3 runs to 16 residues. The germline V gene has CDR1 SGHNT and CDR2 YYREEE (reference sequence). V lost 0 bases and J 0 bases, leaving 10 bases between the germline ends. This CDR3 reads CASSLDLLGSGNTIYF. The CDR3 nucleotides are TGTGCCAGCAGCTTGGACTTACTCGGCTCTGGAAACACCATATATTTT.

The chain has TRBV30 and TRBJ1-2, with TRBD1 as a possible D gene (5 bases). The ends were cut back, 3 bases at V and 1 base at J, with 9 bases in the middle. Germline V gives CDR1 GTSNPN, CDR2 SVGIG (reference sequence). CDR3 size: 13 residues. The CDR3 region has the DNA TGTGCCTGGAGGCCTCAGGGTAACTATGGCTACACCTTC. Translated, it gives CAWRPQGNYGYTF. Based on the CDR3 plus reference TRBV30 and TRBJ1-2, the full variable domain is SQTIHQWPATLVQPVGSPLSLECTVEGTSNPNLYWYRQAAGRGLQLLFYSVGIGQISSEVPQNLSASRPQDRQFILSSKKLLLSDSGFYLCAWRPQGNYGYTFGSGTRLTVV.

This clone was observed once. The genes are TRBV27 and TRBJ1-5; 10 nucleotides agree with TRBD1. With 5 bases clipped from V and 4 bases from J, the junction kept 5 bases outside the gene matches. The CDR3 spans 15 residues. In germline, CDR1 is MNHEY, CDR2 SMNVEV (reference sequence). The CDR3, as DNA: TGTGCCAGCAGTCCCGGACAGGGGGGGAATCAGCCCCAGCATTTT. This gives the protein CASSPGQGGNQPQHF.

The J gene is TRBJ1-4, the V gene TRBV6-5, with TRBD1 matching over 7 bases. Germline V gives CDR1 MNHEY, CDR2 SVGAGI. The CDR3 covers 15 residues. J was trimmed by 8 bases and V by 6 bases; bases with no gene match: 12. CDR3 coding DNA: TGTGCCAGCAGCTCCGGCAGGGGGAACGGGGAAAAACTGTTTTTT. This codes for CASSSGRGNGEKLFF.

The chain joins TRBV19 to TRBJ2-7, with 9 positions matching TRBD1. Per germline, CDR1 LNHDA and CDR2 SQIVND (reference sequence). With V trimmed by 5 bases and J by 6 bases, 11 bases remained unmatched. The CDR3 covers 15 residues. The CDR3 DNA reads TGTGCCAGTAGTCCCCGGGACAGGGAGGGTGGCGAGCAGTACTTC. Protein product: CASSPRDREGGEQYF.